Below, one TCR beta chain is given with its context. This sample was included in a study of OX40 agonist ivuxolimab in advanced cancers. The V end lost 5 bases, the J end lost 4 bases, and 13 bases lay between the germline ends. Germline V CDR1 and CDR2: MRHNA, SNTAGT. The CDR3 extends over 14 amino acids. Measured with immunoSEQ multiplex PCR; TCRdb has only the in-frame clones, and not every one. The sample shows roughly 90,000 clones, 70% to 90% of them seen only once. The receptor comes from an adult with an advanced solid tumor such as melanoma, head and neck, liver or kidney cancer. The chain links TRBV6-4 to TRBJ2-3; D might be TRBD2 (5 bases). Sequencing was performed on CD4+ or CD8+ T cells sorted from blood, taken in a trial of the OX40 agonist ivuxolimab. This CDR3 is CASSSLNGADTQYF. The CDR3, as DNA: TGTGCCAGCAGTTCCCTTAACGGGGCAGATACGCAGTATTTT.